This passage covers 27 T cell receptor beta chains from one sample sequenced in a study of cytomegalovirus exposure and HLA in healthy donors. Both 60 Vbeta primers and 13 Jbeta primers went into the PCR. Sequencing was performed with immunoSEQ multiplex PCR; in TCRdb, only in-frame clones are kept and a portion is missing. The data hold about 130,000 clones, with around 77% observed a single time. Sequencing was done on a sample of PBMCs. The receptor source for this set is a male donor in good health and CMV-seropositive.

The rearrangement uses TRBV7-2 and TRBJ2-1, with 9 bases identical to TRBD2. Trimming took 0 bases from V and 6 from J; bases not matched to a gene: 6. The CDR3 consists of 16 residues. The V gene's germline CDR1 is SGHTA and CDR2 FQGNSA. The CDR3 sequence is CASSLAGGRAPNEQFF. The CDR3 coding sequence is TGTGCCAGCAGCTTAGCAGGCGGGAGGGCCCCCAATGAGCAGTTCTTC.

Regarding this clone: This same CDR3 is encoded by further DNA sequences in the sample. The rearrangement joins TRBV5-1 to TRBJ2-5, with a tentative D call TRBD2 (6 bases). The V end lost 0 bases, the J end lost 4 bases, and 7 bases lay between the germline ends. This CDR3 is 13 amino acids long. Looked up from germline, CDR1 is SGHRS and CDR2 is YFSETQ. CDR3 DNA: TGCGCCAGCAGCTTGGCCGGGGGAGAGACCCAGTACTTC. Residues: CASSLAGGETQYF.

The chain has TRBV6-1 and TRBJ2-7; unclear D gene. Trimming pared 7 bases from V and 0 bases from J, leaving 16 bases between. Germline CDR1 and CDR2: MNHNS and SASEGT. There are 15 residues in the CDR3. CDR3 DNA: TGTGCCAGCACCGAGTTCGCGGAATCCTCCTACGAGCAGTACTTC. It yields the protein CASTEFAESSYEQYF.

This clone appeared a few times. The gene calls are TRBV14 and TRBJ1-4; no reliable D call. The germline CDR1 and CDR2 sequences are SGHDN and FVKESK. CDR3 size: 15 residues. V lost 0 bases, J lost 8 bases, and 13 bases lay in between. The chain's CDR3 is CASSQEGRPNEKLFF. The DNA for the CDR3 is TGTGCCAGCAGCCAAGAGGGCCGCCCCAACGAAAAACTGTTTTTT.

This clone has a single count. The chain combines TRBV7-9 with TRBJ1-5, with D tentatively TRBD1 (6 bases). V was shortened by 5 bases and J by 3 bases, with 17 bases between the two germline ends. CDR1 and CDR2 (germline): SEHNR, FQNEAQ (reference sequence). This CDR3 is 16 amino acids long. CDR3 loop: CASSESGDYHNQPQHF. In nucleotides, the CDR3 is TGTGCCAGCAGCGAATCAGGGGACTACCACAATCAGCCCCAGCATTTT. The complete variable domain, with remaining parts taken from reference TRBV7-9 and TRBJ1-5, reads DTGVSQNPRHKITKRGQNVTFRCDPISEHNRLYWYRQTLGQGPEFLTYFQNEAQLEKSRLLSDRFSAERPKGSFSTLEIQRTEQGDSAMYLCASSESGDYHNQPQHFGDGTRLSIL.

This rearrangement joins TRBV27 to TRBJ2-5, with TRBD2 matching over 10 bases. CDR3 length equals 16 residues. Germline loops: CDR1 MNHEY, CDR2 SMNVEV (reference sequence). Trimming removed 3 bases from V and 4 bases from J; junction bases left unmatched: 8. CDR3 bases: TGTGCCAGCAGTTTGTTCGAAGCGGGGGGGCGAGAGACCCAGTACTTC. It translates to CASSLFEAGGRETQYF.

The chain links TRBV6-5 to TRBJ1-2; unclear D gene. Germline V gene lookup returns CDR1 MNHEY and CDR2 SVGAGI. The CDR3 is 14 amino acids. Between the trimmed V and J ends, which lost 6 bases and 0 bases, there was a span of 11 bases. The CDR3 coding sequence is TGTGCCAGCAGCCGGAGTCTCACTAACTATGGCTACACCTTC. Residues: CASSRSLTNYGYTF.

This clone is a singleton in its sample. This sequence joins TRBV6-5 and TRBJ2-1; no clear D gene. V dropped 2 bases and J dropped 6 bases, with 8 bases sitting between them. The CDR3 length is 13 residues. Germline values: CDR1 MNHEY, CDR2 SVGAGI. CDR3: CASSYHRLNEQFF. CDR3 coding DNA: TGTGCCAGCAGTTACCATAGACTCAATGAGCAGTTCTTC.

This clone has a single count. This rearrangement joins TRBV19 to TRBJ2-2; D uncertain. V lost 7 bases and J lost 1, with 10 bases in between. The germline CDR1 and CDR2 sequences are LNHDA and SQIVND (reference sequence). This CDR3 is built from 14 residues. Here the CDR3 DNA reads TGTGCCAGTACCACCGCAGGGAACACCGGGGAGCTGTTTTTT. Its translation is CASTTAGNTGELFF.

The chain joins TRBV19 to TRBJ1-5; TRBD1 is a possible D gene (5 bases). The CDR3 has 13 residues. Trimming took off 3 bases at V and 6 bases at J, with 9 bases between the two ends. Looked up from germline, CDR1 is LNHDA and CDR2 is SQIVND (reference sequence). DNA for the CDR3: TGTGCCAGTAGTATTGATAGGGGTCAGCCCCAGCATTTT. It yields the protein CASSIDRGQPQHF.

The chain has TRBV10-3 and TRBJ1-5; 9 bases match TRBD1. The CDR3 is made up of 15 amino acids. Per germline, CDR1 ENHRY and CDR2 SYGVKD. Germline trimming cut 3 bases from V and 7 bases from J; bases unmatched to any gene: 7. This CDR3 is CAISDPLQGAQPQHF. CDR3 sequence (DNA): TGTGCCATCAGTGACCCCTTACAGGGGGCGCAGCCCCAGCATTTT.

The V gene is TRBV19, the J gene TRBJ2-5, with 8 bases identical to TRBD1. The V gene's germline CDR1 is LNHDA and CDR2 SQIVND (reference sequence). This CDR3 has 16 residues. V dropped 1 base and J dropped 5; count of bases not matched to a gene: 9. CDR3 protein: CASSIASTRGQETQYF. The CDR3 nucleotides are TGTGCCAGTAGTATAGCCTCAACCAGGGGGCAGGAGACCCAGTACTTC.

V and J are TRBV6-5 and TRBJ2-2; D perhaps matches TRBD1 (5 bases). The length of the CDR3 is 15 residues. Germline V gene data show CDR1 as MNHEY and CDR2 as SVGAGI. V was shortened by 2 bases and J by 4 bases, with 11 bases between the two germline ends. The CDR3 DNA is TGTGCCAGCAGTTACAGGGGAAAAGGCACCGGGGAGCTGTTTTTT. Encoded protein: CASSYRGKGTGELFF.

The gene calls are TRBV6-5 and TRBJ2-1; 8 bases match TRBD1. CDR1 is MNHEY, CDR2 SVGAGI, per germline. V lost 6 bases, J lost 5 bases, and 9 bases stayed unmatched. The CDR3 totals 15 residues. The CDR3 DNA reads TGTGCCAGCAGGGGCTTGACAGGGGAAGACAATGAGCAGTTCTTC. It encodes CASRGLTGEDNEQFF.

The rearrangement links TRBV5-8 to TRBJ1-5; 9 bases are shared with TRBD1. Germline assignment: CDR1 SGHTS and CDR2 YDEGEE. V shed 4 bases, J shed 6 bases, and the junction held 17 bases outside the gene matches. The CDR3 is 18 amino acids. The CDR3 DNA reads TGTGCCAGCAGCCGAAATATCTCTCCGGGACAGGGACTTCAGCCCCAGCATTTT. Translating it yields CASSRNISPGQGLQPQHF.

This clone was recorded only once. The chain is built from TRBV5-4 and TRBJ2-3; D unresolved. Per germline, CDR1 SGHNT and CDR2 YYREEE (reference sequence). The CDR3 totals 13 residues. V lost 3 bases and J lost 0, with 5 bases in between. This chain's CDR3 is CASSSSSTDTQYF. The DNA for the CDR3 is TGTGCCAGCAGCTCCTCTAGCACAGATACGCAGTATTTT.

The J gene is TRBJ1-4, the V gene TRBV18; D gene unclear. The CDR3 length is 13 residues. V shed 3 bases and J shed 7 bases, with 9 bases lying between them. Germline CDR1 KGHSH, CDR2 LQKENI. The CDR3 sequence is CASSPVEGEKLFF. In DNA form, the CDR3 reads TGTGCCAGCTCACCGGTGGAGGGTGAAAAACTGTTTTTT.

The chain employs TRBV6-6 and TRBJ2-5; D is undetermined. Germline V lookup: CDR1 MNHNY, CDR2 SVGAGI (reference sequence). Trimming took 4 bases from V and 4 from J, leaving 10 bases between them. The CDR3 contains 13 residues. In DNA form, the CDR3 reads TGTGCCAGCAGTTTTTTTTCGGGAGAGACCCAGTACTTC. It encodes CASSFFSGETQYF.

There are a few counts of this clone. The chain carries TRBV30 and TRBJ1-3; 8 bases match TRBD1. Germline V gene sequence: CDR1 GTSNPN, CDR2 SVGIG (reference sequence). The CDR3 length is 12 residues. J gave up 4 bases and V 5 bases, and 1 base lay outside the gene matches. CDR3 protein: CAWGQGGNTIYF. CDR3 in DNA: TGTGCCTGGGGACAGGGAGGAAACACCATATATTTT.

The chain carries TRBV2 and TRBJ2-7; D unresolved. This CDR3 region has 14 residues. The V gene's germline CDR1 is SNHLY and CDR2 FYNNEI. Trimming stripped 0 bases from V and 3 bases from J, with 9 bases between. This chain's CDR3 is CASSEAGSGYEQYF. For the CDR3, the DNA is TGTGCCAGCAGTGAAGCAGGATCGGGCTACGAGCAGTACTTC.

This clone was picked up a small number of times. The V and J genes are TRBV2 and TRBJ1-1; 8 bases match TRBD1. The length of the CDR3 is 14 residues. The V and J ends lost 1 base and 4 bases, in that order; junction bases with no gene match: 2. Germline V gives CDR1 SNHLY, CDR2 FYNNEI. As DNA, the CDR3 is TGTGCCAGCAGTGAAGAACAGGGGGGCACTGAAGCTTTCTTT. It translates to CASSEEQGGTEAFF.

The chain carries TRBV4-1 and TRBJ1-2; D uncertain. V was pared by 4 bases and J by 3 bases, with 9 bases between. From germline, CDR1 is MGHRA and CDR2 YSYEKL. The CDR3 has 13 amino acids. CDR3 sequence (DNA): TGCGCCAGCAGCCCGACGGGGTACTATGGCTACACCTTC. Residues: CASSPTGYYGYTF.

This chain uses TRBV27 with TRBJ2-1; the D is unclear. With 6 bases removed from V and 2 bases from J, the gap between germline ends came to 5 bases. CDR3 size: 12 residues. Per germline, CDR1 MNHEY and CDR2 SMNVEV (reference sequence). The CDR3 bases are TGTGCCAGCAGCCCCACCTACAATGAGCAGTTCTTC. As protein: CASSPTYNEQFF.

The rearrangement joins TRBV6-6 to TRBJ2-5; 11 nucleotides match TRBD1. The CDR3 length is 14 residues. With V trimmed by 8 bases and J by 5 bases, 7 bases remained unmatched. CDR1 and CDR2 (germline): MNHNY, SVGAGI (reference sequence). CDR3 sequence (DNA): TGTGCCAGCGGACAGGGGGCAGCCGAGGAGACCCAGTACTTC. As protein: CASGQGAAEETQYF.

This clone was observed once. This chain connects TRBV2 to TRBJ2-7; D perhaps matches TRBD2 (5 bases). The germline V and J ends were trimmed by 7 bases and 2 bases, with 15 bases remaining between them. CDR1 and CDR2 (germline): SNHLY, FYNNEI. The CDR3 consists of 14 residues. The CDR3 region has the DNA TGTGCCAGCATTGTTGACCCGGAGGCCTACGAGCAGTACTTC. Encoded protein: CASIVDPEAYEQYF.

This clone appeared a few times. This chain uses TRBV28 with TRBJ1-2, with 7 bases matching TRBD1. This CDR3 contains 15 residues. The J segment lost 8 bases and the V segment lost 2 bases, leaving 11 bases of the junction unmatched. Germline lookup yields CDR1 MDHEN and CDR2 SYDVKM. CDR3 protein: CASSLRGGSIKGYTF. For the CDR3, the DNA is TGTGCCAGCAGTTTAAGAGGGGGCTCAATTAAGGGCTACACCTTC.

V and J are TRBV5-4 and TRBJ1-1; 8 nucleotides agree with TRBD1. Germline CDR1 reads SGHNT; CDR2 reads YYREEE (reference sequence). The CDR3 has 14 residues. V shed 3 bases and J 2 bases; nucleotides not matched to a gene: 3. The DNA for the CDR3 is TGTGCCAGCAGCTCGGACAGGGTAAACACTGAAGCTTTCTTT. Its protein is CASSSDRVNTEAFF.